The 29 T cell receptor beta chains below were found in one sample sequenced in a study of CXCR3-negative and CXCR3-positive naive CD8 T cells. These receptors are not linked to any known antigen. The study, taken as a whole, reports: When CXCR3-positive naive cells were set against CXCR3-negative naive cells, the former had more hydrophobic TRB CDR3s.

Carrying UMI labels, the TRB cDNA libraries were prepared through 5' RACE. TCRdb reprocessed the 5' RACE reads, keeping one entry per CDR3 protein, no DNA. Reported are about 3,000 distinct CDR3 sequences; the ten largest clones contain over 1.1%. The sequenced sample was naive CXCR3+ CD8+ T cells from blood. The subset here: CD45RO-CCR7+CD27+CD95- naive CD8+ T cells expressing CXCR3 (TNR3+). These TCRs come from a human donor in good health. Some clones in this sample may be carry-over from other donors' samples.

Frequency places this clonotype as medium-sized (0.01 to 0.1%). The chain uses TRBV29-1 and TRBJ2-2; the TRBD2 assignment by TCRdb is unverifiable without DNA. CDR1 is SQVTM, CDR2 ANQGSEA, per germline. CDR3 length: 13 amino acids. CDR3 amino acids: CSTREGFAGELFF.

The chain's CDR3 is CASSAGPPGGEQFF. This chain links TRBV5-4 with TRBJ2-1; TCRdb names TRBD1, which stays unverified in the absence of DNA. The CDR3 runs 14 residues. Germline V gene sequence: CDR1 SGHNT, CDR2 YYREEE (reference sequence).

This clonotype registers medium-sized by frequency. The chain has TRBV4-3 and TRBJ2-1; TCRdb indicates TRBD2, and absent DNA this call remains unverified. This CDR3 has 20 amino acids. CDR1 and CDR2 from the germline V gene are LGHNA and YSLEER. CDR3 in amino acids: CASSQSGLAGVLREDNEQFF.

The genes are TRBV27 and TRBJ1-2; TCRdb's D call, TRBD1, is unchecked because there is no DNA. The CDR3 extends over 13 amino acids. Germline loops: CDR1 MNHEY, CDR2 SMNVEV (reference sequence). CDR3 loop: CASRPGGDYGYTF.

J is TRBJ1-6 and V is TRBV27; the TCRdb D gene call, TRBD1, has no DNA to confirm it. CDR1 and CDR2 (germline): MNHEY, SMNVEV (reference sequence). The length of the CDR3 is 14 residues. The CDR3 here is CASSLSGAGSPLHF.

This clonotype is identified as medium-sized from frequency. The chain carries TRBV11-3 and TRBJ1-1. This CDR3 region has 13 residues. Germline V gives CDR1 SGHNT, CDR2 YENEEA. The chain's CDR3 is CASSPIEDTEAFF.

This clonotype ranks as medium-sized in terms of frequency. V and J are TRBV15 and TRBJ2-5; the D call from TCRdb, TRBD1, cannot be confirmed without DNA. The germline CDR1 and CDR2 sequences are LNHNV and YYDKDF (reference sequence). This CDR3 comprises 15 residues. CDR3 sequence: CATSRAPGQGETQYF.

This chain uses TRBV29-1 with TRBJ2-1. The CDR3 length is 14 residues. Germline V gene data show CDR1 as SQVTM and CDR2 as ANQGSEA. The CDR3 protein is CSVDGGSSYNEQFF.

Its frequency marks this clonotype as medium-sized (0.01 to 0.1%). V and J are TRBV7-9 and TRBJ2-5. Germline loops: CDR1 SEHNR, CDR2 FQNEAQ (reference sequence). This CDR3 has 14 residues. The CDR3 sequence is CASRSLAAPETQYF.

This chain connects TRBV5-4 to TRBJ1-6. This CDR3 region has 13 residues. Germline loops: CDR1 SGHNT, CDR2 YYREEE (reference sequence). The CDR3: CASSSDGNSPLHF.

V gene TRBV25-1 combines with J gene TRBJ1-6. The CDR3 runs 13 residues. CDR1 and CDR2 from the germline V gene are MGHDK and SYGVNS. CDR3 protein: CASRGGGPTPLHF.

This clonotype counts as medium-sized (0.01 to 0.1%) by frequency. The chain combines TRBV6-5 with TRBJ1-6; TCRdb returns TRBD1, unconfirmable since there is no DNA. The CDR3 is 15 amino acids. Germline values: CDR1 MNHEY, CDR2 SVGAGI. The CDR3 loop is CASNPGVSYNSPLHF.

Considering frequency, this clonotype is medium-sized. This chain uses TRBV29-1 with TRBJ2-1; TCRdb lists TRBD1, though no DNA is available to test this call. Germline V gene data show CDR1 as SQVTM and CDR2 as ANQGSEA. This CDR3 spans 13 amino acids. This CDR3 reads CSALDLGEHEQFF.

The genes are TRBV18 and TRBJ2-1; TCRdb reports TRBD1, a call that lacks DNA to check it against. The CDR3 sequence is 18 residues long. Germline V gene sequence: CDR1 KGHSH, CDR2 LQKENI. CDR3 sequence reads: CASSPPGSRGTPYNEQFF.

By frequency, this clonotype registers medium-sized. The chain employs TRBV3-1 and TRBJ1-2. This CDR3 contains 11 residues. The germline CDR1 and CDR2 sequences are LGHDT and YNNKEL (reference sequence). The CDR3 loop is CATRNGEGYTF.

The chain has TRBV27 and TRBJ2-1. CDR3 length equals 13 residues. CDR1 and CDR2 (germline): MNHEY, SMNVEV (reference sequence). CDR3 sequence reads: CASSLSSYNEQFF.

The chain recombines TRBV5-1 with TRBJ2-7. CDR1 is SGHRS and CDR2 is YFSETQ in the germline V gene. The CDR3 covers 13 residues. This CDR3 reads CASSLAQNYEQYF. The variable domain in full, completed from reference TRBV5-1 and TRBJ2-7, reads KAGVTQTPRYLIKTRGQQVTLSCSPISGHRSVSWYQQTPGQGLQFLFEYFSETQRNKGNFPGRFSGRQFSNSRSEMNVSTLELGDSALYLCASSLAQNYEQYFGPGTRLTVT.

By frequency, this clonotype registers medium-sized. The chain employs TRBV7-2 and TRBJ2-7; TCRdb returns TRBD1, unconfirmable since there is no DNA. Germline lookup yields CDR1 SGHTA and CDR2 FQGNSA. The CDR3 sequence is 13 residues long. The CDR3 loop reads CASSPGQTYEQYF.

By frequency, this clonotype registers medium-sized. The CDR3: CASSYSLTGKGEAFF. The rearrangement links TRBV6-5 to TRBJ1-1; TCRdb's D call, TRBD1, is unchecked because there is no DNA. Germline loops: CDR1 MNHEY, CDR2 SVGAGI. The CDR3 is 15 amino acids.

V gene TRBV19 combines with J gene TRBJ2-7; TCRdb lists TRBD1, though no DNA is available to test this call. The CDR3 runs to 12 residues. Germline V lookup: CDR1 LNHDA, CDR2 SQIVND (reference sequence). CDR3: CASSQGPYEQYF.

The J gene is TRBJ2-1, the V gene TRBV19; TCRdb designates TRBD2, a call that cannot be tested without DNA. The germline V gene encodes CDR1 LNHDA and CDR2 SQIVND (reference sequence). The CDR3 has 15 residues. The CDR3 spells CASSFGTRYSNEQFF.

Considering frequency, this clonotype is medium-sized. This chain links TRBV29-1 with TRBJ2-7; TCRdb lists TRBD1, though no DNA is available to test this call. The CDR3 runs 16 residues. Germline V gene data show CDR1 as SQVTM and CDR2 as ANQGSEA. The CDR3 region is CSVEDRETGEDYEQYF.

This clonotype is labeled medium-sized based on frequency. CDR3 in amino acids: CASSPPEGQFF. The gene calls are TRBV7-9 and TRBJ2-1; the TCRdb D gene call, TRBD1, has no DNA to confirm it. Per germline, CDR1 SEHNR and CDR2 FQNEAQ (reference sequence). CDR3 length: 11 amino acids.

This clonotype is identified as medium-sized from frequency. The J gene is TRBJ2-1, the V gene TRBV29-1. Germline CDR1 reads SQVTM; CDR2 reads ANQGSEA. The CDR3 runs to 11 residues. This chain's CDR3 is CSVEDQGLQFF.

Judged by frequency, this clonotype is medium-sized. This sequence joins TRBV29-1 and TRBJ1-1. CDR3 size: 12 residues. Germline assignment: CDR1 SQVTM and CDR2 ANQGSEA. CDR3 residues: CSVERQNTEAFF.

The V and J genes are TRBV7-9 and TRBJ2-7. Germline V gene data show CDR1 as SEHNR and CDR2 as FQNEAQ (reference sequence). This CDR3 has 13 amino acids. The CDR3 spells CASSLLGTYEQYF. Looking up the rest from reference TRBV7-9 and TRBJ2-7 gives the full variable domain: DTGVSQNPRHKITKRGQNVTFRCDPISEHNRLYWYRQTLGQGPEFLTYFQNEAQLEKSRLLSDRFSAERPKGSFSTLEIQRTEQGDSAMYLCASSLLGTYEQYFGPGTRLTVT.

This clonotype is called medium-sized based on its frequency. The chain couples TRBV29-1 to TRBJ2-1; the TCRdb call, TRBD2, lacks DNA for checking. Germline CDR1 reads SQVTM; CDR2 reads ANQGSEA. The CDR3 is 14 residues long. The CDR3 here is CSVRDYGGFNEQFF.

This clonotype is called medium-sized based on its frequency. The V call is TRBV27, the J call TRBJ2-1; TCRdb proposes TRBD1, but this gene call is untestable without DNA. The CDR3 sequence is 14 residues long. Looked up from germline, CDR1 is MNHEY and CDR2 is SMNVEV (reference sequence). CDR3 in amino acids: CASSSGTVYNEQFF.

This clonotype is classed as medium-sized by frequency. The chain joins TRBV7-9 to TRBJ2-7; TCRdb calls TRBD1, which cannot be checked without DNA. CDR1 is SEHNR and CDR2 is FQNEAQ in the germline V gene (reference sequence). This CDR3 has 13 residues. The CDR3 sequence is CASTRQGGLEQYF.